This TCR beta chain was identified during a study of glioma-infiltrating T cells. The iRepertoire nested amplicon-rescue multiplex PCR amplified TCR alpha and beta CDR3s from RNA. In TCRdb, the multiplex PCR reads were re-called with MiXCR into one record per CDR3 protein. Of roughly 350,000 distinct CDR3 sequences in the sample, roughly two fifths are singletons; the top ten hold approximately 12%. This clonotype was seen repeatedly, ten times or more. This CDR3 contains 15 residues. The germline gives CDR1 MGHRA, CDR2 YSYEKL. Germline trimming cut 4 bases from V and 3 bases from J; bases unmatched to any gene: 7.

The chain recombines TRBV4-1 with TRBJ2-7; TRBD1 agrees at 9 bases. The sample consisted of glioma tissue, nonneoplastic brain tissue, or PBMCs (not recorded which). This TCR was recovered from a human donor with low-grade glioma or glioblastoma, undergoing nonglioma brain surgery, or in good health (not recorded which). This chain's CDR3 is CASSRLDRGDYEQYF. The DNA of the CDR3 is TGCGCCAGCAGCCGGCTGGACAGGGGAGACTACGAGCAGTACTTC.